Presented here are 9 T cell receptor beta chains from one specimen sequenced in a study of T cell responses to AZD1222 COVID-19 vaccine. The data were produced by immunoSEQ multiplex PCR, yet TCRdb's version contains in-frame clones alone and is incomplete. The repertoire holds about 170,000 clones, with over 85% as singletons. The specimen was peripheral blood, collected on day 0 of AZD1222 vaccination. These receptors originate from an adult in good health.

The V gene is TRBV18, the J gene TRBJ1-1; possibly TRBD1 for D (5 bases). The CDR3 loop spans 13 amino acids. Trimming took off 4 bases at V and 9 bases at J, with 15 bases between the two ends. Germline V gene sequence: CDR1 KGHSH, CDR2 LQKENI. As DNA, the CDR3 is TGTGCCAGCTCACAAGAGGCGGGGGGGAAAGCTTTCTTT. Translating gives CASSQEAGGKAFF.

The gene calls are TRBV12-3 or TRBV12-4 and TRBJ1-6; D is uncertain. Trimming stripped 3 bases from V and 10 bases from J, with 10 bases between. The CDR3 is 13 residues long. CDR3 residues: CASSLGLKSPLHF. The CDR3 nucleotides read TGTGCCAGCAGTTTGGGGTTAAAGTCACCCCTCCACTTT.

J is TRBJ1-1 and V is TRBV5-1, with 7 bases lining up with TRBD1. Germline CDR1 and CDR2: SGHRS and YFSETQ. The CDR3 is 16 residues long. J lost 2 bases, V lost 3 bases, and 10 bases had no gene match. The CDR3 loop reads CASSSLDRLGNTEAFF. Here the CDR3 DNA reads TGCGCCAGCAGCTCCTTGGACAGGTTGGGAAACACTGAAGCTTTCTTT.

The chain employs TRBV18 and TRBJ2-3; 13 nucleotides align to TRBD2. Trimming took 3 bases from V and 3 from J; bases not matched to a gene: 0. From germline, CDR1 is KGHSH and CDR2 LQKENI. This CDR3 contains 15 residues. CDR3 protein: CASSPGLAGTDTQYF. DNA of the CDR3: TGTGCCAGCTCACCGGGACTAGCGGGAACAGATACGCAGTATTTT.

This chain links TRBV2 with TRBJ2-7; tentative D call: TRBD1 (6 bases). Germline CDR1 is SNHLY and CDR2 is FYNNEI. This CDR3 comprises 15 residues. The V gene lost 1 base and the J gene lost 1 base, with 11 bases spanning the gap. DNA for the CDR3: TGTGCCAGCAGTGAAGACAGGGCCGTATCCTACGAGCAGTACTTC. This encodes CASSEDRAVSYEQYF.

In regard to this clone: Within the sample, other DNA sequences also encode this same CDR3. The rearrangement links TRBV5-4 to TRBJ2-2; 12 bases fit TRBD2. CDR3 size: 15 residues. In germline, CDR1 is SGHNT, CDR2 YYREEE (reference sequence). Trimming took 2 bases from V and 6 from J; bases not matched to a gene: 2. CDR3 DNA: TGTGCCAGCAGCTTTGGGACTAGCGGGCCCGGGGAGCTGTTTTTT. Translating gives CASSFGTSGPGELFF.

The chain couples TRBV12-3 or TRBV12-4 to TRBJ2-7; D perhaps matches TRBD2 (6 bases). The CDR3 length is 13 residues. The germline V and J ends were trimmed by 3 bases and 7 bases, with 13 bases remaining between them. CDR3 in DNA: TGTGCCAGCAGTTTCGGGACGGAGGGAGAGCAGTACTTC. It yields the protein CASSFGTEGEQYF.

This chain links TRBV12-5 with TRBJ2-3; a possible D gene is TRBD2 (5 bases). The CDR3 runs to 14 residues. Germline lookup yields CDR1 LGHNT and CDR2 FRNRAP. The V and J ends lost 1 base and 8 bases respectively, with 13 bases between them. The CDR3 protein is CASGLGYGVGTQYF. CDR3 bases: TGTGCTAGTGGTTTGGGGTACGGGGTAGGTACGCAGTATTTT.

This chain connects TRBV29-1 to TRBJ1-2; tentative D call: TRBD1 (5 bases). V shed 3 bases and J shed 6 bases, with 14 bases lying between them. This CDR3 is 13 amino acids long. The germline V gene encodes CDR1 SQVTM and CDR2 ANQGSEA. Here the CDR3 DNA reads TGCAGCGTTGACGCCGGGGCGCCGGATGGCTACACCTTC. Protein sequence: CSVDAGAPDGYTF.